This TCR beta chain was identified in a study of CD8 T cells in Susac syndrome (dated by TCRdb to about 2019). About the study as a whole: Among the sequenced Susac syndrome patients, more than five had clinically active disease and 8 or 9 were in clinical remission. The study used repertoire sequencing to test whether antigen drove CD8+ T cell activation and differentiation in Susac syndrome. At the time of blood withdrawal, Susac syndrome patients were either therapy-naive, taking corticosteroids (with some also receiving IVIg), or on IVIg alone.

Peripheral blood CD8+ and CD4+ T cells from healthy donors, Susac syndrome patients and multiple sclerosis patients were profiled using high-throughput TCR beta sequencing. Recently defined diagnostic criteria for definite or probable disease were met by the Susac syndrome patients. Bulk CD8+ and CD4+ T cells were purified by magnetic negative isolation, whereas CD8+ TEMRA cells were enriched by FACS. Blood was collected in EDTA tubes and processed within 24 hours, with PBMCs isolated through density gradient centrifugation. PBMCs intended for TCR sequencing were cryopreserved in liquid nitrogen and were subsequently thawed in a 37 degrees C water bath. A purity of at least 90% was achieved for sorted or isolated CD4+, CD8+ and CD8+ TEMRA cells. What the study reported, not specific to this receptor: The CD4+ T cell repertoire of patients with Susac syndrome showed no detectable clonal expansion. The number of individuals in the TCR sequencing and HLA analysis was acknowledged as relatively small.

V loses 3 bases, J loses 4 bases, and the germline ends lie 9 bases apart. From the cysteine through the phenylalanine, the CDR3 covers 13 amino acids. Left in the record is the CDR3 DNA by itself, 39 bases read in frame from the first base. This clonotype came up once. This receptor's antigen is unknown. Within one base of it there is no much larger clone, and no base qualities were kept. A single read counts as weak evidence. RNA was extracted with the RNeasy kit and roughly 0.45 to 1 ug was reverse transcribed using random hexamers. The immunoSEQ multiplex PCR assay, covering 54 Vbeta and 13 Jbeta segments, was used to amplify TCR beta CDR3 regions. PCR amplification bias was corrected using a synthetic template baseline for primer optimization and computational correction. The authors processed their data as follows. Reads were annotated to V, D and J genes per IMGT and analyzed with immunoSEQ Analyzer, keeping only productive sequences. Clonality was calculated as one minus the Shannon entropy normalized by log2 of the number of productive unique sequences. Public and private clones were assessed among the 100 most prevalent clones of each patient and control. Clones were defined as Susac-specific when absent from the healthy and MS cohorts, from approximately 1,100 published viral clones and from other ImmuneACCESS disease sequences. Using fastp trimming at Q25 and MiXCR clonotype assembly, TCRdb reanalyzed the public sequencing data and kept in-frame beta chains. A single entry per CDR3 protein holds the most common genes and DNA from its merged rows. The V and J calls follow TCRdb's processing rather than the paper's. The table for this sample lists tens of thousands of distinct CDR3 sequences; 93% of them were counted only once. The top ten clonotypes cover around 0.15% of the sample.

Sample: CD4+ T cells from PBMCs. This TCR was sampled from a human donor with Susac syndrome. The chain employs TRBV12-3 or TRBV12-4 and TRBJ1-1; no D gene is confidently identified. In nucleotide form, the sequence is TGTGCCAGCAGTTTTGGGGATGGCACTGAAGCTTTCTTT. The resulting protein is CASSFGDGTEAFF.